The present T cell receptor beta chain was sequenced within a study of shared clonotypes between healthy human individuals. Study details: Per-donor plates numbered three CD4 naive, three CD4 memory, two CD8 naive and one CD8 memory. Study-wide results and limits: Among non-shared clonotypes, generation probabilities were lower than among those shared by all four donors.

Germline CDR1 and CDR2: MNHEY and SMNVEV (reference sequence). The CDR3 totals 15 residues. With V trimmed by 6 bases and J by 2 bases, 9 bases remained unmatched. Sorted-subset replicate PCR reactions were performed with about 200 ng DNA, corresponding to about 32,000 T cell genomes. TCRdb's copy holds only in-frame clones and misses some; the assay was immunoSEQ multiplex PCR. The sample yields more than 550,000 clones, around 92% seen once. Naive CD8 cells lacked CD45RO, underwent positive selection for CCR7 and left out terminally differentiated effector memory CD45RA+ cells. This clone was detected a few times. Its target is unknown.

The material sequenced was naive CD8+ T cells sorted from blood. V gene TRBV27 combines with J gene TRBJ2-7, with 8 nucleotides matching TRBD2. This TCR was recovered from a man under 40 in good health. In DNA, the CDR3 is TGTGCCAGCAGCTCCCGGGGGGGCCCAACCTACGAGCAGTACTTC. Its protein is CASSSRGGPTYEQYF.